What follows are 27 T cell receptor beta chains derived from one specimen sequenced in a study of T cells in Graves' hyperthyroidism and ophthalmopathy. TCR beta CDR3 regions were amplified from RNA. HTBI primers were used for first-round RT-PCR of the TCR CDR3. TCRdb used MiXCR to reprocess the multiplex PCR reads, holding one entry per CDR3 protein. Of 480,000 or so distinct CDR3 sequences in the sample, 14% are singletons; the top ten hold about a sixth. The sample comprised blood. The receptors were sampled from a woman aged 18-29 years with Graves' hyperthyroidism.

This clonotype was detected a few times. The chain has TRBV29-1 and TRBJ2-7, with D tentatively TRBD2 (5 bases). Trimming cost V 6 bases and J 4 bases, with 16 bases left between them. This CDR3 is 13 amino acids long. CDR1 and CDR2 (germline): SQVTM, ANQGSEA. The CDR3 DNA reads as TGCAGCGTGTCCCGGGGTGATGGGTACGAGCAGTACGTC. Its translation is CSVSRGDGYEQYV.

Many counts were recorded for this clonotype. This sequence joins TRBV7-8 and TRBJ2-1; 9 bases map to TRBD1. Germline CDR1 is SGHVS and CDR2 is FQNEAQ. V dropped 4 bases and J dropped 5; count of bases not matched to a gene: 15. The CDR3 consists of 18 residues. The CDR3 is CASSSGATGGVGNNEQFF. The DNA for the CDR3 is TGTGCCAGCAGCTCGGGCGCCACAGGGGGCGTCGGAAACAATGAGCAGTTCTTC.

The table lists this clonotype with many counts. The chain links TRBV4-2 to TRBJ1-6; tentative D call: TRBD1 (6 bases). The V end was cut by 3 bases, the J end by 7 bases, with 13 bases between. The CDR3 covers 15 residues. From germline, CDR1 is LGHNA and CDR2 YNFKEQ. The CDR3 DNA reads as TGTGCCAGCAGCCAGGGGGCCGGCTACAATTCACCCCTCCACTTT. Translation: CASSQGAGYNSPLHF.

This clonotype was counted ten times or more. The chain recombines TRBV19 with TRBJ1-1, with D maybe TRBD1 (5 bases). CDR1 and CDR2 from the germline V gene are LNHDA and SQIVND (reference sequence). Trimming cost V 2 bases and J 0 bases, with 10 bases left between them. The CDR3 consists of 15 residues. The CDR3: CASSILGRMNTEAFF. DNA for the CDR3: TGTGCCAGTAGTATACTGGGACGTATGAACACTGAAGCTTTCTTT.

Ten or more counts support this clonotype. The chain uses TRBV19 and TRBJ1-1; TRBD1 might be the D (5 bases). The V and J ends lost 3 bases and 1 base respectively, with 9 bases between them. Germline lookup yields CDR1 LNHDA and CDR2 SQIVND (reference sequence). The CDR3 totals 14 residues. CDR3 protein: CASSIGQGNTEAFF. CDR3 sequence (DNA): TGTGCCAGTAGTATCGGGCAGGGGAACACTGAAGCTTTCTTT.

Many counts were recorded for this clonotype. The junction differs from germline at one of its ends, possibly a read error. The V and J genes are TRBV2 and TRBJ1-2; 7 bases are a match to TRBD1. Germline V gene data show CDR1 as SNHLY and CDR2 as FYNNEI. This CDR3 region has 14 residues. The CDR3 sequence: CANSRDRDDYGYTF. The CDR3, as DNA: TGTGCCAACAGTCGCGACAGGGACGACTATGGCTACACCTTC.

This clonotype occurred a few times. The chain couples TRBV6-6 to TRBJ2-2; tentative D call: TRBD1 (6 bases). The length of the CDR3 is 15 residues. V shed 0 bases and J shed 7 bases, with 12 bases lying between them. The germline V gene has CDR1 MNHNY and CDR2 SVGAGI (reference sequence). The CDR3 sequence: CASSYSVQGRGELFF. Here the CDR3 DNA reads TGTGCCAGCAGTTACTCGGTGCAGGGGCGCGGGGAGCTGTTTTTT.

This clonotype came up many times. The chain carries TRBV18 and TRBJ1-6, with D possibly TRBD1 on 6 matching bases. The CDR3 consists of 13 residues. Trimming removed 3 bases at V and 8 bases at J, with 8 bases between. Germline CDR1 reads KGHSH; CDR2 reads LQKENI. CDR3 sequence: CASSPAGDSPLHF. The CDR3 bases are TGTGCCAGCTCACCCGCAGGGGATTCACCCCTCCACTTT.

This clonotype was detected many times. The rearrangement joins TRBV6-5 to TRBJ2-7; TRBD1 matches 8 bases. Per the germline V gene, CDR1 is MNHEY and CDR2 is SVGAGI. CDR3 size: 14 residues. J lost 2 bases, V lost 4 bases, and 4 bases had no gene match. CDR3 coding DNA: TGTGCCAGCAGTTCAGGGGGCGGAACCTACGAGCAGTACGTC. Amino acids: CASSSGGGTYEQYV.

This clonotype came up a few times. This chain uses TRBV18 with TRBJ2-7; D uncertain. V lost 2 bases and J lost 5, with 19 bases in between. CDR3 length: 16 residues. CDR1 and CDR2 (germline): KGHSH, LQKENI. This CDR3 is CASSPSQLLQGNEQYF. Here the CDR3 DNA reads TGTGCCAGCTCACCAAGTCAGTTACTCCAAGGAAACGAGCAGTACTTC.

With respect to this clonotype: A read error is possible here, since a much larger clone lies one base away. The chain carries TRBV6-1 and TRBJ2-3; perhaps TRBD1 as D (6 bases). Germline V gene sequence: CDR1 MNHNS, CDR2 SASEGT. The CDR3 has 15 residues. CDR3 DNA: TGTGCCAGCACCTTGTACTATACAGGGTCCGATATGCAGTATTTT. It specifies CASTLYYTGSDMQYF.

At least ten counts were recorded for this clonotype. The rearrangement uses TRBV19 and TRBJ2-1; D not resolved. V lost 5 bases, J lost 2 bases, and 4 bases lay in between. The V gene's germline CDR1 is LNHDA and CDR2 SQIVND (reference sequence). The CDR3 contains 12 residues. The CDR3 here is CASSYTYNEQFF. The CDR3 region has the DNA TGTGCCAGTAGTTATACCTACAATGAGCAGTTCTTC.

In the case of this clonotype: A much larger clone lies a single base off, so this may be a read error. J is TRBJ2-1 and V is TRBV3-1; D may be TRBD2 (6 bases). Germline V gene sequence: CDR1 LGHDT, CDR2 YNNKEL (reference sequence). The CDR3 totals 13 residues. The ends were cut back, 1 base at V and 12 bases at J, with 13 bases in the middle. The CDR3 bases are TGTGCCAGCAGCCAAGTTCAGGCGGGAAGGCAGTTCTTC. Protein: CASSQVQAGRQFF.

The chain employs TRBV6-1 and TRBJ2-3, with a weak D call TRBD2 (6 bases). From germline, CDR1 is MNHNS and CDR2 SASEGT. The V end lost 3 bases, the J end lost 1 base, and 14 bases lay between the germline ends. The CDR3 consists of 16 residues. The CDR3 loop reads CASSDRVGGGTDTQYF. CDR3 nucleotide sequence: TGTGCCAGCAGTGACAGAGTCGGCGGGGGCACAGATACGCAGTATTTT.

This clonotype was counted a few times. As DNA, the CDR3 is TGTGCCACCCTACCGGGACTAGCGGAGAAAAGGGCTGAGCAGTTCTTC. It is translated as CATLPGLAEKRAEQFF. This chain joins TRBV6-1 and TRBJ2-1; 11 nucleotides line up with TRBD2. CDR3 length: 16 amino acids. Germline values: CDR1 MNHNS, CDR2 SASEGT. The trim removed 10 bases at V and 9 bases at J, leaving 17 bases unmatched.

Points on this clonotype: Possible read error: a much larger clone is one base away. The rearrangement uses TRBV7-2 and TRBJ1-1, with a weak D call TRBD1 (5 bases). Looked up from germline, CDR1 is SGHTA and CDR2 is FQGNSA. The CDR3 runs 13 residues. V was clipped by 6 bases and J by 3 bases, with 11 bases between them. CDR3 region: CASSYRQHTEAFF. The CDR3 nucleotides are TGTGCCAGCAGTTACCGACAGCACACTGAAGCTTTCTTT.

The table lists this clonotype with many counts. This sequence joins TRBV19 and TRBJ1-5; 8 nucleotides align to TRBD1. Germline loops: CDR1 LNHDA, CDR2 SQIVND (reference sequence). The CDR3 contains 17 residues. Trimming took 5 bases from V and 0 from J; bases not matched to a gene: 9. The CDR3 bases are TGTGCCAGTAGTCCCGACAGGGGATACTATAGCAATCAGCCCCAGCATTTT. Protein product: CASSPDRGYYSNQPQHF.

CDR3 region: CASSLGGQGIGSPLHF. The CDR3 DNA is TGTGCCAGCAGTTTAGGGGGACAGGGTATCGGGTCACCCCTCCACTTT. The J gene is TRBJ1-6, the V gene TRBV28; TRBD1 matches 9 bases. Germline CDR1 is MDHEN and CDR2 is SYDVKM. V lost 2 bases to trimming and J lost 10 bases; unmatched junction nucleotides: 9. This CDR3 has 16 residues.

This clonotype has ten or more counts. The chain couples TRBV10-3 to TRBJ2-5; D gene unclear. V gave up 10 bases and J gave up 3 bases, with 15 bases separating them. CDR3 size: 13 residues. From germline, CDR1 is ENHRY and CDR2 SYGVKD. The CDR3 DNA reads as TGTGCCACCAGCTTGAGACAAGAAGAGACCCAGTACTTC. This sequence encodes CATSLRQEETQYF.

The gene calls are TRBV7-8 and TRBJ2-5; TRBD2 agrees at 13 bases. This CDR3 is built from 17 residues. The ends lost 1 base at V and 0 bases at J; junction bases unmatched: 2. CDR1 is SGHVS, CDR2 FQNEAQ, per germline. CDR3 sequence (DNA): TGTGCCAGCAGCTTAGAACTAGCGGGGGGGTACCAAGAGACCCAGTACTTC. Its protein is CASSLELAGGYQETQYF.

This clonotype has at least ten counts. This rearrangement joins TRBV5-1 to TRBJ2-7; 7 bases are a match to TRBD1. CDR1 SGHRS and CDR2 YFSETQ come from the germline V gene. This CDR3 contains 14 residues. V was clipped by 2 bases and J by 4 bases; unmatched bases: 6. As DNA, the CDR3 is TGCGCCAGCAGCTTTACAGGGGCCATTTACGAGCAGTACTTC. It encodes CASSFTGAIYEQYF.

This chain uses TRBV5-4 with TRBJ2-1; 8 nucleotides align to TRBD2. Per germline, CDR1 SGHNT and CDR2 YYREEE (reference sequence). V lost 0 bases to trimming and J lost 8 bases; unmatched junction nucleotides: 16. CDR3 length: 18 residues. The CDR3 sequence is CASSLGLDLLAELDEQFF. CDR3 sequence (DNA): TGTGCCAGCAGCTTGGGGTTGGATTTACTAGCGGAGCTCGATGAGCAGTTCTTC.

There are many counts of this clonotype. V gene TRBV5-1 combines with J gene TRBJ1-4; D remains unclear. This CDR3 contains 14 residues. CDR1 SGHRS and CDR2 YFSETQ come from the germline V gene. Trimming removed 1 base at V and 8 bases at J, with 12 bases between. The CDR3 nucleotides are TGCGCCAGCAGCTTGAGAATCGGTTCGGAAAAACTGTTTTTT. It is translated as CASSLRIGSEKLFF.

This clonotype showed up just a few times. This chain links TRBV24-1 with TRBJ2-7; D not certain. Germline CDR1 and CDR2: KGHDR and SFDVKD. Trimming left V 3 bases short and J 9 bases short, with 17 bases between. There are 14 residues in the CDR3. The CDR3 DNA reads TGTGCCACCAGTGATCATAGGGTTATAGGCTCGCAGTACTTC. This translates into CATSDHRVIGSQYF.

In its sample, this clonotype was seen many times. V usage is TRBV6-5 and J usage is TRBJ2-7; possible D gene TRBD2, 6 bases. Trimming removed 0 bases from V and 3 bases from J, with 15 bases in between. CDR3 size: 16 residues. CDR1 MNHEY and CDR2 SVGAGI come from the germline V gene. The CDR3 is CASSYSAAGTFYEQYF. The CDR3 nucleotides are TGTGCCAGCAGTTACTCAGCAGCGGGTACATTCTACGAGCAGTACTTC.

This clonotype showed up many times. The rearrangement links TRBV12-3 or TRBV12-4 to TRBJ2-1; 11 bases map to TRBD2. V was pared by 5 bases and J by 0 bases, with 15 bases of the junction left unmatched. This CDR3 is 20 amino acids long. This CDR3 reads CASSKHPGLADTSSYNEQFF. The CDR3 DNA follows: TGTGCCAGCAGTAAGCATCCGGGACTAGCGGATACGAGCTCCTACAATGAGCAGTTCTTC.

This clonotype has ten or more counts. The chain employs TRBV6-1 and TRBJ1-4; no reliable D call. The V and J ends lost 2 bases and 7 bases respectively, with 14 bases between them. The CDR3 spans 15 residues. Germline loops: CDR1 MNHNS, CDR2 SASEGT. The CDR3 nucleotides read TGTGCCAGCAGTGAAAGGGCCTCGTGGGGTGAAAAACTGTTTTTT. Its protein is CASSERASWGEKLFF.